This is a list of T cell receptor beta chains from one sample in a study of OX40 agonist ivuxolimab in advanced cancers. Clones were sequenced by immunoSEQ multiplex PCR, and TCRdb holds only the in-frame ones, with some missing. The repertoire holds about 77,000 clones, with around 87% as singletons. Specimen: CD4+ or CD8+ T cells sorted from blood, collected in a trial of the OX40 agonist ivuxolimab. The receptors here all came from an adult with an advanced solid tumor such as melanoma, head and neck, liver or kidney cancer. Both conserved end residues are part of each CDR3. The D gene is left open where the match is weak. Part of the rows lack a size; the others show once, few, many or a class for expanded clones.

size: few
J: TRBJ1-5
V: TRBV10-3
D: NA
CDR3: CAISELWGTAQHF
DNA: TGTGCCATCAGTGAGCTGTGGGGGACGGCCCAGCATTTT

size: NA
J: TRBJ1-3
V: TRBV30
D: NA
CDR3: CAWNGYSGNTIYF
DNA: TGTGCCTGGAATGGGTACTCTGGAAACACCATATATTTT

size: NA
J: TRBJ1-1
V: TRBV29-1
D: TRBD1
CDR3: CSVHRGGITEAFF
DNA: TGCAGCGTCCACAGGGGAGGGATCACTGAAGCTTTCTTT

size: NA
J: TRBJ2-6
V: TRBV7-4
D: NA
CDR3: CASSCSQSRANVLTF
DNA: TGTGCCAGCAGCTGCTCACAAAGTCGGGCCAACGTCCTGACTTTC

size: NA
J: TRBJ1-5
V: TRBV6-1
D: NA
CDR3: CASSVGRAGNQPQHF
DNA: TGTGCCAGCAGTGTGGGCAGGGCGGGCAATCAGCCCCAGCATTTT

size: NA
J: TRBJ2-3
V: TRBV5-1
D: NA
CDR3: CASRSGTNRDTQYF
DNA: TGCGCCAGCAGGTCCGGGACGAACCGAGATACGCAGTATTTT

size: NA
J: TRBJ1-4
V: TRBV25-1
D: NA
CDR3: CASSVFDLTPEKLFF
DNA: TGTGCCAGCAGTGTATTTGACCTGACTCCGGAAAAACTGTTTTTT

size: NA
J: TRBJ1-2
V: TRBV7-8
D: NA
CDR3: CASSLDGTLTNYGYTF
DNA: TGTGCCAGCAGCTTAGACGGGACACTGACTAACTATGGCTACACCTTC

size: NA
J: TRBJ1-1
V: TRBV7-8
D: TRBD1
CDR3: CASSLWDRVRSEAFF
DNA: TGTGCCAGCAGCCTCTGGGACAGGGTAAGATCTGAAGCTTTCTTT

size: NA
J: TRBJ1-5
V: TRBV7-2
D: NA
CDR3: CASSLTHSNQPQHF
DNA: TGTGCCAGCAGCTTAACACATAGCAATCAGCCCCAGCATTTT

size: few
J: TRBJ1-5
V: TRBV30
D: TRBD1
CDR3: CAWSRQGGSQPQHF
DNA: TGTGCCTGGAGCCGACAGGGTGGGTCTCAGCCCCAGCATTTT

size: NA
J: TRBJ1-2
V: TRBV29-1
D: NA
CDR3: CSVEEANYGYTF
DNA: TGCAGCGTGGAGGAAGCTAACTATGGCTACACCTTC

size: NA
J: TRBJ2-5
V: TRBV30
D: TRBD1
CDR3: CAWSVQGGEGETQYF
DNA: TGTGCCTGGAGTGTACAAGGGGGCGAAGGAGAGACCCAGTACTTC

size: NA
J: TRBJ2-4
V: TRBV6-5
D: TRBD1
CDR3: CASSYDRTGVVQYF
DNA: TGTGCCAGCAGTTACGACAGGACAGGGGTCGTTCAGTACTTC

size: NA
J: TRBJ2-1
V: TRBV27
D: NA
CDR3: CASMASSYNEQFF
DNA: TGTGCCAGCATGGCTAGCTCCTACAATGAGCAGTTCTTC

size: NA
J: TRBJ1-1
V: TRBV6-6
D: NA
CDR3: CASSYTEAFF
DNA: TGTGCCAGCAGTTACACTGAAGCTTTCTTT

size: few
J: TRBJ1-1
V: TRBV11-2
D: NA
CDR3: CASSSEQGLEAFF
DNA: TGTGCCAGCAGCTCGGAACAGGGACTTGAAGCTTTCTTT

size: NA
J: TRBJ2-3
V: TRBV5-1
D: NA
CDR3: CASRMTTSTDTQYF
DNA: TGCGCCAGCAGGATGACTACTAGCACAGATACGCAGTATTTT

size: NA
J: TRBJ2-5
V: TRBV27
D: NA
CDR3: CASSFVGVGETQYF
DNA: TGTGCCAGCAGTTTTGTGGGGGTTGGTGAGACCCAGTACTTC

size: NA
J: TRBJ1-2
V: TRBV28
D: NA
CDR3: CASRTPNYGYTF
DNA: TGTGCCAGCAGGACACCTAACTATGGCTACACCTTC

size: NA
J: TRBJ2-1
V: TRBV11-2
D: NA
CDR3: CASSRSPGTYNEQFF
DNA: TGTGCCAGCAGCCGTTCACCGGGGACCTACAATGAGCAGTTCTTC